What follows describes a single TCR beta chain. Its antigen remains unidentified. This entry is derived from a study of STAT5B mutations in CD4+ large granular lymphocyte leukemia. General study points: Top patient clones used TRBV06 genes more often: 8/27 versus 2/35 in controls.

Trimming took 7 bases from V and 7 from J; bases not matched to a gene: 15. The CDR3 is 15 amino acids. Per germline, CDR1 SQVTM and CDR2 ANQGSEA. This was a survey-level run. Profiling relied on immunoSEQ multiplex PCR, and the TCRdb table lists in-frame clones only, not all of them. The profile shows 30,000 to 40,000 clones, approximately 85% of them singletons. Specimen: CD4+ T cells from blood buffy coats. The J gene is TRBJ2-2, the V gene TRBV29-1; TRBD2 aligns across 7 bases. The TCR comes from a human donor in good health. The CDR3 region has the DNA TGCAGCGGGAGGGAGGGAGGGGCCCCCCACGGGGAGCTGTTTTTT. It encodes CSGREGGAPHGELFF.